A single sample is the source of the 2 T cell receptor beta chains below, sequenced in a study of post-analysis software for immune sequencing data. The TCR beta cDNA libraries carried unique molecular identifiers. TCRdb used MiXCR to reprocess the PCR reads, holding one entry per CDR3 protein. The table has 160,000 or so distinct CDR3 sequences, 30% to 45% seen once. This specimen was blood, taken after autologous hematopoietic stem cell transplantation. The receptors were gathered from a girl aged 5 to 17 with multiple sclerosis.

This sequence joins TRBV7-9 and TRBJ2-1; 10 bases line up with TRBD1. The V gene end was trimmed by 10 bases and the J gene end by 7 bases; junction bases not matched to a gene: 10. The CDR3 extends over 14 amino acids. Germline V gene data show CDR1 as SEHNR and CDR2 as FQNEAQ (reference sequence). As DNA, the CDR3 is TGTGCCATCCACCGGGACAGGGGTGGAAATGAGCAGTTCTTC. This sequence encodes CAIHRDRGGNEQFF.

V and J are TRBV27 and TRBJ2-1; 13 nucleotides agree with TRBD2. Per germline, CDR1 MNHEY and CDR2 SMNVEV (reference sequence). The CDR3 covers 15 residues. Trimming took 5 bases from V and 12 from J; bases not matched to a gene: 10. The CDR3 spells CASSRIGTSGDGQFF. The CDR3 DNA reads TGTGCCAGCAGTCGTATCGGGACTAGCGGGGATGGGCAGTTCTTC.